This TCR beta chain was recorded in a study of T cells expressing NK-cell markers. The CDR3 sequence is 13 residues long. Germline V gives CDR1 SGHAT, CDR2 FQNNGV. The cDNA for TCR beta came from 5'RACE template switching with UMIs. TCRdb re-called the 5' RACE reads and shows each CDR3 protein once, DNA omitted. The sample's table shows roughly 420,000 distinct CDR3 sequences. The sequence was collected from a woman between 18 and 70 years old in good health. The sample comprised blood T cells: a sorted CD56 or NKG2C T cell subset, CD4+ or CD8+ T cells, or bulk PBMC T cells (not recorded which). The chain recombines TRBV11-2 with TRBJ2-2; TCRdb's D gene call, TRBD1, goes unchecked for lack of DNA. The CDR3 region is CASLTGATGELFF.